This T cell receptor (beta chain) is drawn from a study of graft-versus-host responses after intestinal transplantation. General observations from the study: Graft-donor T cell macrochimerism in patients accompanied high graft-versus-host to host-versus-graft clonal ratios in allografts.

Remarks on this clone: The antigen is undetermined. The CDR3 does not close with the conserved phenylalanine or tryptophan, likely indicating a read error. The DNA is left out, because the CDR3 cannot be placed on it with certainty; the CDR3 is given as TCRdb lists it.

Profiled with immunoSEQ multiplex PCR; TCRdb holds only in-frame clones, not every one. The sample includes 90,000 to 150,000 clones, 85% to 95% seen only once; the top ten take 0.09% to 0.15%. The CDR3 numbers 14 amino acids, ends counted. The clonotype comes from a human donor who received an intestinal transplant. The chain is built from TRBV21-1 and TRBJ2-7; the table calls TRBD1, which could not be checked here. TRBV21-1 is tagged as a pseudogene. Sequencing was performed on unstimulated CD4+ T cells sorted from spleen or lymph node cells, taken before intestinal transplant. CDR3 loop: CASRPRDRETCGSL.